This TCR beta chain was identified in a study of T cell responses to AZD1222 COVID-19 vaccine (dated by TCRdb to about 2021). Broadly, across the study: AZD1222 recipients with second doses at about 4 weeks or about 12 weeks were pooled, because spike-specific TCR depth and breadth did not differ between schedules. Trial participants were enrolled into age subgroups of 18-55, 56-69 and 70-plus years, which contained 148, 28 and 57 TCR-sequenced participants, respectively. TCR sequencing was performed for some 250 trial participants, of whom 200 to 210 were given two doses of AZD1222 and around 25 were given two doses of MenACWY control vaccine.

What the work shows at the level of the full study, not this receptor alone: Vaccine-associated CD4 TCRs spanned the whole spike protein, with dominant responses in regions 160-218 and 743-854. The 56-69-year group was small, and its depth increase did not reach significance, likely because of low power. Participants were mostly white British, with more females than males. The authors suggested clonal diversity may have been underestimated. Conclusions about previously exposed vaccinees are limited because only 5 or 6 AZD1222 recipients were SARS-CoV-2 seropositive at baseline. Nearly half of unique spike-specific TCRs reportedly recognized epitopes outside regions mutated in the B.1.351 and B.1.1.7 variants. Because no day 14 peak-response samples were available, the repertoires could be characterized only after the peak T cell response. After two AZD1222 doses, both the breadth and the depth of spike-specific TCRs were significantly higher than at day 0 and than in MenACWY recipients.

About this clone itself: No antigen is known for it. Per-base quality was not reported, and no clone a single base away is much larger than it.

CDR3 length: 14 amino acids, cysteine to phenylalanine. Only the CDR3 DNA stays, 42 bases, in frame from base 1. CDR1 and CDR2 are drawn from the germline V gene: SGHRS, YFSETQ. The junction carries 14 bases between V and J, which are trimmed by 7 bases and 2 bases respectively. What this sample's time point label stands for: baseline before first vaccination. The vaccinee samples were drawn from two UK trials, COV001 and COV002, one of which was a single-blind randomized controlled phase 2/3 trial testing AZD1222 (ChAdOx1 nCoV-19) in healthy adults. For TCRbeta chain sequencing, PBMC samples from trial participants were taken at day 0 and at day 28 after the second dose. The CDR3 regions of human TCRbeta chains were analyzed by immunosequencing. The study's own analysis went as follows. TCRs in the repertoires were matched against a reference library of SARS-CoV-2-specific TCRs that had been generated with the MIRA antigen-specificity platform. Breadth was defined as the fraction of unique TCRs that were SARS-CoV-2-associated, and depth was defined as the fraction of total T cells that were SARS-CoV-2-associated. Using the MIRA data, each spike-specific TCR was mapped to the spike region that the TCR reacts to and placed in a CD4 or CD8 class. Log10-transformed breadth and depth values were compared by one-way ANOVA with Sidak's multiple comparisons tests. TCRdb took this table from immuneACCESS and kept in-frame rearrangements with V and J called. Such tables lack part of the clones; where checked against another copy, unresolved V genes explain under half of the gap, and the rest is unexplained. V and J calls and clone size are given by that table; D and trimming were obtained from the DNA. The sample data list 120,000 or so clones, and 90% of these were observed just once. The ten largest clones capture just over 7% of the sample.

The V and J genes are TRBV5-1 and TRBJ2-3, with an unclear D gene assignment. This receptor was identified in an adult in good health. The sequences come from peripheral blood, collected on day 0 of AZD1222 vaccination. The CDR3 sequence is CASRPSGSTDTQYF. At the DNA level, the sequence is TGCGCCAGCCGCCCTTCCGGATCCACAGATACGCAGTATTTT. Where the CDR3 stops, the reference TRBV5-1 and TRBJ2-3 genes take over; the full variable domain is KAGVTQTPRYLIKTRGQQVTLSCSPISGHRSVSWYQQTPGQGLQFLFEYFSETQRNKGNFPGRFSGRQFSNSRSEMNVSTLELGDSALYLCASRPSGSTDTQYFGPGTRLTVL.